This TCR beta chain was retrieved from a study of patients and donors after allogeneic stem cell transplantation. TCRdb re-called the RT-PCR reads through MiXCR, storing one row per CDR3 protein. The table records 390,000 or so distinct CDR3 sequences, roughly 17% of them present only once. The CDR3 loop spans 16 amino acids. Trimming left V 3 bases short and J 4 bases short, with 18 bases between. From germline, CDR1 is LGHNA and CDR2 YNFKEQ. The clonotype was recovered from a human donor who was either an allogeneic HSCT recipient or a stem cell or donor lymphocyte infusion donor (not recorded which). It is not recorded whose cells these are; they may come from a transplant donor. The sequencing sample was made of blood, either unsorted or a sorted T cell fraction (not recorded which). The chain links TRBV4-2 to TRBJ1-2, with D possibly matching TRBD1 (6 bases). In nucleotides, the CDR3 is TGTGCCAGCAGCCAGGTTCATACAGGGCTCCCCTATGGCTACACCTTC. Amino acids: CASSQVHTGLPYGYTF.